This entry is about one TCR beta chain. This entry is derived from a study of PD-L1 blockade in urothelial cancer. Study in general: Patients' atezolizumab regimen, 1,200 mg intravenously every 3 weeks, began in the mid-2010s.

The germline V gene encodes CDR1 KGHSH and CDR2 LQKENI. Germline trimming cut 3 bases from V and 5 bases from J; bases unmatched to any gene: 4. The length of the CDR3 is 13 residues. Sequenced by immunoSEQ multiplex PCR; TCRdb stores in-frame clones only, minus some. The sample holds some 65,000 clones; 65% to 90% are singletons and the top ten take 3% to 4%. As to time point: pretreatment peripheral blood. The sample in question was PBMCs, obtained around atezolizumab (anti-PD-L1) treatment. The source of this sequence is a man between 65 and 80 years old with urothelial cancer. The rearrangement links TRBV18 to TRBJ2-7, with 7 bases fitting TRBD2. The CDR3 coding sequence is TGTGCCAGCTCACCCGTCGGGGGGAACGAGCAGTACTTC. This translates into CASSPVGGNEQYF.